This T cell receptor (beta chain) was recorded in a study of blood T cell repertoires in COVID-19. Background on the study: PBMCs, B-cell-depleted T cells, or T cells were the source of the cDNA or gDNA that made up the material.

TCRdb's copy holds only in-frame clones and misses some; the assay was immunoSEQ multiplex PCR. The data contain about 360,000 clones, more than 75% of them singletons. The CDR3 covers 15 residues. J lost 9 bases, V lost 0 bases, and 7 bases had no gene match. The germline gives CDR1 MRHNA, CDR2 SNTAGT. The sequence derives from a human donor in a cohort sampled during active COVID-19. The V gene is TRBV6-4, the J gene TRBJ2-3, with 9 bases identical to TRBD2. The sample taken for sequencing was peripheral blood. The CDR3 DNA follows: TGTGCCAGCAGTGACTCTGGCGGGAGGGCCAACACGCAGTATTTT. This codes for CASSDSGGRANTQYF.